These 18 T cell receptor beta chains were sequenced from one sample in a study of OX40 agonist ivuxolimab in advanced cancers. Repertoires were generated with immunoSEQ multiplex PCR, while TCRdb's copy carries only in-frame clones and drops some. The sample carries some 51,000 clones, approximately 86% recorded once. Sample: CD4+ or CD8+ T cells sorted from blood, taken in a trial of the OX40 agonist ivuxolimab. The receptors derive from an adult with an advanced solid tumor such as melanoma, head and neck, liver or kidney cancer.

This clone was counted a single time. The chain has TRBV10-3 and TRBJ1-5; TRBD1 agrees at 11 bases. V was clipped by 0 bases and J by 9 bases; unmatched bases: 10. The CDR3 length is 17 residues. Per germline, CDR1 ENHRY and CDR2 SYGVKD. CDR3 protein: CAISESGQGDPLSPQHF. The CDR3 DNA reads as TGTGCCATCAGTGAGTCGGGACAGGGGGACCCTCTGTCGCCCCAGCATTTT.

The V gene is TRBV4-1, the J gene TRBJ2-1; TRBD2 matches 7 bases. With V trimmed by 0 bases and J by 3 bases, 2 bases remained unmatched. The CDR3 runs to 15 residues. Germline V gene sequence: CDR1 MGHRA, CDR2 YSYEKL. Here the CDR3 DNA reads TGCGCCAGCAGCCAAGATGGACTAGTCTACAATGAGCAGTTCTTC. Encoded protein: CASSQDGLVYNEQFF.

The chain uses TRBV7-9 and TRBJ1-3, with TRBD1 identical over 7 bases. V lost 5 bases, J lost 0 bases, and 7 bases stayed unmatched. The CDR3 length is 16 residues. Germline assignment: CDR1 SEHNR and CDR2 FQNEAQ (reference sequence). The CDR3 nucleotides are TGTGCCAGCAGCCACTGGGGACAGTCCTCTGGAAACACCATATATTTT. This gives the protein CASSHWGQSSGNTIYF.

The V call is TRBV2, the J call TRBJ2-5; D may be TRBD2 (5 bases). Germline loops: CDR1 SNHLY, CDR2 FYNNEI. The length of the CDR3 is 13 residues. The germline V and J ends were trimmed by 5 bases and 4 bases, with 11 bases remaining between them. The CDR3 protein is CASSRARGETQYF. The CDR3 nucleotides are TGTGCCAGCAGTCGGGCCCGGGGAGAGACCCAGTACTTC.

CDR3 residues: CASSPSDVNQPQHF. The CDR3 DNA reads TGTGCCAGCAGCCCGAGTGACGTCAATCAGCCCCAGCATTTT. This sequence joins TRBV6-6 and TRBJ1-5; D is ambiguous. Germline values: CDR1 MNHNY, CDR2 SVGAGI (reference sequence). The CDR3 extends over 14 amino acids. Trimming shortened V by 6 bases and J by 3 bases, and 12 bases separated the two germline ends.

This clone was recorded a few times. The rearrangement joins TRBV4-1 to TRBJ1-4, with a weak D call TRBD1 (5 bases). The CDR3 consists of 14 residues. Germline loops: CDR1 MGHRA, CDR2 YSYEKL. Between the trimmed V and J ends, which lost 1 base and 3 bases, there was a span of 6 bases. CDR3 nucleotides: TGCGCCAGCAGCCAAGGACAGTCTAATGAAAAACTGTTTTTT. Protein: CASSQGQSNEKLFF.

The V gene is TRBV28, the J gene TRBJ2-7; 12 bases agree with TRBD2. V gave up 5 bases and J gave up 6 bases; unmatched junction bases: 11. From germline, CDR1 is MDHEN and CDR2 SYDVKM. The CDR3 consists of 16 residues. CDR3 nucleotides: TGTGCCAGCAGTCCCCGGCTAGCGGGAGGGCCGGGCGAGCAGTACTTC. It codes for CASSPRLAGGPGEQYF.

V gene TRBV19 combines with J gene TRBJ2-3; a weak D match, TRBD1 (6 bases). There are 14 residues in the CDR3. The V end lost 8 bases, the J end lost 1 base, and 13 bases lay between the germline ends. The V gene's germline CDR1 is LNHDA and CDR2 SQIVND (reference sequence). The CDR3 region has the DNA TGTGCCAGTGTACCCCAGGGGCGCACAGATACGCAGTATTTT. Its translation: CASVPQGRTDTQYF.

This clone was observed a handful of times. V and J are TRBV15 and TRBJ2-7; D unclear. CDR1 and CDR2 (germline): LNHNV, YYDKDF (reference sequence). The CDR3 runs to 12 residues. Trimming left V 5 bases short and J 6 bases short, with 11 bases between. CDR3 nucleotide sequence: TGTGCCACCAGCCCCGTCAATGGCGAGCAGTACTTC. This encodes CATSPVNGEQYF.

The gene calls are TRBV9 and TRBJ2-5, with 10 nucleotides matching TRBD2. The germline V gene has CDR1 SGDLS and CDR2 YYNGEE. With 3 bases clipped from V and 0 bases from J, the junction kept 5 bases outside the gene matches. The CDR3 runs to 16 residues. In DNA, the CDR3 is TGTGCCAGCAGCGCTAAACTAGCGGGGTACCAAGAGACCCAGTACTTC. It is translated as CASSAKLAGYQETQYF.

The V and J genes are TRBV6-1 and TRBJ2-1, with TRBD1 matching 9 bases. The CDR3 runs 13 residues. Germline lookup yields CDR1 MNHNS and CDR2 SASEGT. V was clipped by 6 bases and J by 10 bases; unmatched bases: 7. For the CDR3, the DNA is TGTGCCAGCAGCTGGGACAGGGTGCGCGAGCAGTTCTTC. As protein: CASSWDRVREQFF.

The J gene is TRBJ2-3, the V gene TRBV7-3; 8 positions match TRBD1. The V gene end was trimmed by 2 bases and the J gene end by 1 base; junction bases not matched to a gene: 5. Germline CDR1 SGHTA, CDR2 FQGTGA. This CDR3 is 16 amino acids long. This CDR3 reads CASSLGPGQGTDTQYF. The CDR3 DNA is TGTGCCAGCAGCTTAGGGCCGGGACAGGGCACAGATACGCAGTATTTT.

J is TRBJ2-5 and V is TRBV7-9; the D gene is possibly TRBD1 (6 bases). V lost 5 bases to trimming and J lost 4 bases, with 23 bases between them. Germline V gene data show CDR1 as SEHNR and CDR2 as FQNEAQ (reference sequence). The CDR3 length is 17 residues. CDR3 in amino acids: CASSTSEWGPVGETQYF. The CDR3 DNA follows: TGTGCCAGCAGCACCTCGGAGTGGGGGCCAGTAGGAGAGACCCAGTACTTC.

This sequence joins TRBV30 and TRBJ2-7, with TRBD1 matching over 8 bases. J lost 0 bases, V lost 4 bases, and 14 bases had no gene match. Germline-derived CDR1 and CDR2 are GTSNPN and SVGIG (reference sequence). The CDR3 length is 17 residues. The CDR3 region has the DNA TGTGCCTGGAACGGCCGACTTCGGACAGGGCCCTCCTACGAGCAGTACTTC. It specifies CAWNGRLRTGPSYEQYF.

V is TRBV7-8 and J is TRBJ2-7; 11 bases align to TRBD2. Looked up from germline, CDR1 is SGHVS and CDR2 is FQNEAQ. Trimming removed 2 bases from V and 6 bases from J; junction bases left unmatched: 12. This CDR3 spans 17 amino acids. The CDR3 protein is CASSLHLLAGVLSEQYF. The CDR3 DNA sequence: TGTGCCAGCAGCTTACACTTACTAGCGGGAGTTCTCTCCGAGCAGTACTTC.

This clone was picked up a small number of times. V is TRBV9 and J is TRBJ2-3; tentatively, D is TRBD1 (5 bases). V gave up 0 bases and J gave up 0 bases, with 8 bases separating them. This CDR3 is 15 amino acids long. CDR1 SGDLS and CDR2 YYNGEE come from the germline V gene. For the CDR3, the DNA is TGTGCCAGCAGCGTAGAAGGGGCTAGCACAGATACGCAGTATTTT. This codes for CASSVEGASTDTQYF.

This clone was detected a few times. The genes are TRBV28 and TRBJ1-2; unclear D gene. Per the germline V gene, CDR1 is MDHEN and CDR2 is SYDVKM. V gave up 10 bases and J gave up 2 bases, with 5 bases separating them. This CDR3 spans 10 amino acids. The CDR3 loop reads CATWNYGYTF. CDR3 bases: TGTGCCACCTGGAACTATGGCTACACCTTC.

This clone was counted only a few times. The chain has TRBV4-1 and TRBJ1-5; a possible D gene is TRBD1 (5 bases). Germline V gene lookup returns CDR1 MGHRA and CDR2 YSYEKL. With 2 bases removed from V and 3 bases from J, the gap between germline ends came to 14 bases. The CDR3 runs 16 residues. As DNA, the CDR3 is TGCGCCAGCAGCCAACCAGGATTGGGGCCCAATCAGCCCCAGCATTTT. Encoded protein: CASSQPGLGPNQPQHF.